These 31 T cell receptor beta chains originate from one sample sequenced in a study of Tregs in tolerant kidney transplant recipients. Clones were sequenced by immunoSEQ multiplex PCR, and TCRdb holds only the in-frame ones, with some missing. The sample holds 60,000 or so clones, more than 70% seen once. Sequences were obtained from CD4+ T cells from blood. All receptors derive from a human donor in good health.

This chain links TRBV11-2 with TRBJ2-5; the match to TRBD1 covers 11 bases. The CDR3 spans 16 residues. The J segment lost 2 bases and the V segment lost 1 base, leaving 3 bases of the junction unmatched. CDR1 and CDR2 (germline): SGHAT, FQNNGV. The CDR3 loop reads CASSLGGQGEQETQYF. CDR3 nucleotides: TGTGCCAGCAGCTTAGGGGGACAGGGGGAACAAGAGACCCAGTACTTC.

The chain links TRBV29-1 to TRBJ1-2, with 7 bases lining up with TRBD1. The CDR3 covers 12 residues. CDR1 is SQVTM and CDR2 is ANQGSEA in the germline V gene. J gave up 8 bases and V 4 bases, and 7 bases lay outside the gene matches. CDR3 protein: CSVAQGPYGYTF. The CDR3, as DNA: TGCAGCGTTGCACAGGGGCCCTACGGCTACACCTTC.

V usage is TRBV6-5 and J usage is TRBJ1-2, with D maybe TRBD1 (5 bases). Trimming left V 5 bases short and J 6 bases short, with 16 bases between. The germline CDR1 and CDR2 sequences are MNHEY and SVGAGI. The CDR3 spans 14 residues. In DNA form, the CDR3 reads TGTGCCAGCAGTCGAAGGCTACCGGGGGATGGCTACACCTTC. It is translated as CASSRRLPGDGYTF.

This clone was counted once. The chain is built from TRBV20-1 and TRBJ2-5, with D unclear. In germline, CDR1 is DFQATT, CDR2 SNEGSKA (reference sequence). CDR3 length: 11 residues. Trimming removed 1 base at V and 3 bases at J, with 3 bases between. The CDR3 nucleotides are TGCAGTGCTAGAGCCGAAGAGACCCAGTACTTC. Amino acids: CSARAEETQYF.

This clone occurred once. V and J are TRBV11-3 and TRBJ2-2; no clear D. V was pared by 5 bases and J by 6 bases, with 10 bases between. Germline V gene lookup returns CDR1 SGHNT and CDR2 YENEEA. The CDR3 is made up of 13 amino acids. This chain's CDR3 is CASSQNYAGELFF. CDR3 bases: TGTGCCAGCAGCCAAAATTACGCCGGGGAGCTGTTTTTT.

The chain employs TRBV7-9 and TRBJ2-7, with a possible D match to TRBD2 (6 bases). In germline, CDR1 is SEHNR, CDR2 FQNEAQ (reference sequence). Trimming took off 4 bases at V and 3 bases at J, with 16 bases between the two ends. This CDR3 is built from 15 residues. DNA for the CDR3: TGTGCCAGCAGCTCGTCGACTAGTAGGATCTACGAGCAGTACTTC. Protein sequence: CASSSSTSRIYEQYF.

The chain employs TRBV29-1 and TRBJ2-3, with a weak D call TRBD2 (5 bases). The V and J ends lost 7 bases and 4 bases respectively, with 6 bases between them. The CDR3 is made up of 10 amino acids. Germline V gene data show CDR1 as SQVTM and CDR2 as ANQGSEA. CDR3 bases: TGCAGCGCCGGGGCAGATACGCAGTATTTT. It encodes CSAGADTQYF.

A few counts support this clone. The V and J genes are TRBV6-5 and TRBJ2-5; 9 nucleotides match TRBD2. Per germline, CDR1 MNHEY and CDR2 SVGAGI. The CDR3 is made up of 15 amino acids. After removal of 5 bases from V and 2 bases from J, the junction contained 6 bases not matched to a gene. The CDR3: CASSRTSVRQETQYF. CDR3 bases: TGTGCCAGCAGTCGGACTAGCGTCCGACAAGAGACCCAGTACTTC.

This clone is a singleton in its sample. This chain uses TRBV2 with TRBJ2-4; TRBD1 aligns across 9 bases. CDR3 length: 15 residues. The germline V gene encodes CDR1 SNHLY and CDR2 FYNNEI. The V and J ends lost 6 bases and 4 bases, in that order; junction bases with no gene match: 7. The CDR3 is CASSDEGTGKNIQYF. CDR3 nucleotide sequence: TGTGCCAGCAGCGACGAGGGGACAGGGAAAAACATTCAGTACTTC.

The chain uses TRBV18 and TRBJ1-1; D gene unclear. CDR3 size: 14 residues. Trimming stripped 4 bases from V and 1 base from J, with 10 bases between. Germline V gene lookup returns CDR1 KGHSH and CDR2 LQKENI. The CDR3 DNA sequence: TGTGCCAGCTCACAATCGGAAAAGAACACTGAAGCTTTCTTT. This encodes CASSQSEKNTEAFF.

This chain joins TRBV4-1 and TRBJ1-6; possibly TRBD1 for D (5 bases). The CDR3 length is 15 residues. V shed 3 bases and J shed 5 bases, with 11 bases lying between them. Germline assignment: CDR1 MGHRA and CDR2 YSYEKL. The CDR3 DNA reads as TGCGCCAGCAGCCAGCCGGGACGTGATAATTCACCCCTCCACTTT. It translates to CASSQPGRDNSPLHF.

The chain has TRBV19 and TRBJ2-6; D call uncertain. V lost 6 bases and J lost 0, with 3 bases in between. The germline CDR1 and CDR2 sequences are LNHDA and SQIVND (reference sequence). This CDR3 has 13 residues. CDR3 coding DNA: TGTGCCAGTAGCTACTCTGGGGCCAACGTCCTGACTTTC. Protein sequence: CASSYSGANVLTF.

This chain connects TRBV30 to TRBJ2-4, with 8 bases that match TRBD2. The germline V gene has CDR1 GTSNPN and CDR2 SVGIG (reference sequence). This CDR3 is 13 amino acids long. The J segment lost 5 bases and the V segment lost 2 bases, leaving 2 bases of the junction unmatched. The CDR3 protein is CAWSIGGENIQYF. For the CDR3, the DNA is TGTGCCTGGAGTATCGGGGGGGAAAACATTCAGTACTTC.

DNA of the CDR3: TGTGCAGGCGTCGAAGGAGAGGGGAACACTGAAGCTTTCTTT. It translates to CAGVEGEGNTEAFF. The chain joins TRBV21-1 to TRBJ1-1. TRBV21-1 is labeled a pseudogene. The CDR3 spans 14 residues.

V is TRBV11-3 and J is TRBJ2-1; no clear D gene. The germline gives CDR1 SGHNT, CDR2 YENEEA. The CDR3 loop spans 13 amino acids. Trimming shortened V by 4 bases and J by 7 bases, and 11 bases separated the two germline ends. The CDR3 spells CASSSDPRNEQFF. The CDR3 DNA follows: TGTGCCAGCAGCTCGGACCCACGGAATGAGCAGTTCTTC. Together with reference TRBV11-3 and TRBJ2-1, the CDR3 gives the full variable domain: EAGVVQSPRYKIIEKKQPVAFWCNPISGHNTLYWYLQNLGQGPELLIRYENEEAVDDSQLPKDRFSAERLKGVDSTLKIQPAELGDSAVYLCASSSDPRNEQFFGPGTRLTVL.

CDR3 loop: CASVAVGRTSEQFF. The CDR3 DNA is TGTGCCAGTGTTGCAGTAGGGAGGACGTCAGAGCAGTTCTTC. This rearrangement joins TRBV19 to TRBJ2-1; D is perhaps TRBD2 (6 bases). The germline V gene has CDR1 LNHDA and CDR2 SQIVND (reference sequence). The CDR3 extends over 14 amino acids. V shed 8 bases and J shed 10 bases, with 21 bases lying between them. Full variable domain (rest looked up from reference TRBV19 and TRBJ2-1): DGGITQSPKYLFRKEGQNVTLSCEQNLNHDAMYWYRQDPGQGLRLIYYSQIVNDFQKGDIAEGYSVSREKKESFPLTVTSAQKNPTAFYLCASVAVGRTSEQFFGPGTRLTVL.

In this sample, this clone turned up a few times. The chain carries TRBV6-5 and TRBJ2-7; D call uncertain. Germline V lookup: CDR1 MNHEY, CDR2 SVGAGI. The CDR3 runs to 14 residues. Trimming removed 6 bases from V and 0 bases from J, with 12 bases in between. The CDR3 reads CASRPSRDSYEQYF. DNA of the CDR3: TGTGCCAGCAGACCGTCGCGAGACTCCTACGAGCAGTACTTC.

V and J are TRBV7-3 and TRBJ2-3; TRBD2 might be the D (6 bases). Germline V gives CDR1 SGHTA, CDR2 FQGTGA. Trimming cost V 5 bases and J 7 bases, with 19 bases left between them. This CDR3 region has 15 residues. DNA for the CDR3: TGTGCCAGCAGCGTTAGTAGCGGCTCTAGTAATACGCAGTATTTT. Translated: CASSVSSGSSNTQYF.

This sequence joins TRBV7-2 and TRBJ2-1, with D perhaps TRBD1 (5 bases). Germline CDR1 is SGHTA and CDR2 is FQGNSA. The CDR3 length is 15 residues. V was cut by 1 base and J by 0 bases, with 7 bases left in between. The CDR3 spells CASSLGGRSYNEQFF. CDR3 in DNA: TGTGCCAGCAGCTTAGGGGGCCGCTCCTACAATGAGCAGTTCTTC.

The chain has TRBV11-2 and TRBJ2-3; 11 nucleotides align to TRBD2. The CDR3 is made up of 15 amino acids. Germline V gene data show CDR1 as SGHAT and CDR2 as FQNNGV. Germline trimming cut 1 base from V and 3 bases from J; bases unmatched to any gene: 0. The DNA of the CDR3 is TGTGCCAGCAGCTTAGCTAGCGGGGGGACAGATACGCAGTATTTT. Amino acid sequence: CASSLASGGTDTQYF.

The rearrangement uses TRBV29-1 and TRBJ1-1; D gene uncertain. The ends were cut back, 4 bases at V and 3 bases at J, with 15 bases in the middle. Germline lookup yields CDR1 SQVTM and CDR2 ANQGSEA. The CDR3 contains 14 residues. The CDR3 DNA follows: TGCAGCGTTGCTGGAAATCTCGAGTACACTGAAGCTTTCTTT. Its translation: CSVAGNLEYTEAFF.

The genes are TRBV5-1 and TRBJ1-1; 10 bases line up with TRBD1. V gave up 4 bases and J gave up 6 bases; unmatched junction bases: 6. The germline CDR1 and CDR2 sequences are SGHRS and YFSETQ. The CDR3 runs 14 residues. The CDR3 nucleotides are TGCGCCAGCAGCCCGGACAGGGGGTTGGCTGAAGCTTTCTTT. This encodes CASSPDRGLAEAFF.

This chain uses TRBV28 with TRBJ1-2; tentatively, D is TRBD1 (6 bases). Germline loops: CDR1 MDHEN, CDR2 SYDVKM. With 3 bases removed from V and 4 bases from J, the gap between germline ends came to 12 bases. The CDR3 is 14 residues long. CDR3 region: CASSFMGGSYGYTF. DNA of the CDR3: TGTGCCAGCAGTTTTATGGGGGGCTCCTATGGCTACACCTTC.

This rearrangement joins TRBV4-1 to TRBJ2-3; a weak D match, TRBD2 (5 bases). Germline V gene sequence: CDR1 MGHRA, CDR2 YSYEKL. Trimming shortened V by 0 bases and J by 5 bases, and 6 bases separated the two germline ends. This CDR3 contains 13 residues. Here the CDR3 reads CASSQEEGDTQYF. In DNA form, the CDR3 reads TGCGCCAGCAGCCAAGAAGAGGGAGATACGCAGTATTTT.

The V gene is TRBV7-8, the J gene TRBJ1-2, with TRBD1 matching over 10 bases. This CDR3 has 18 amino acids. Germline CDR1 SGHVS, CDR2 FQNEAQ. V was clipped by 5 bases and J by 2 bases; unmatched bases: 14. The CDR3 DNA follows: TGTGCCAGCAGCCCCCGCACGGGACAGGGGCGATTAAACTATGGCTACACCTTC. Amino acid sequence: CASSPRTGQGRLNYGYTF.

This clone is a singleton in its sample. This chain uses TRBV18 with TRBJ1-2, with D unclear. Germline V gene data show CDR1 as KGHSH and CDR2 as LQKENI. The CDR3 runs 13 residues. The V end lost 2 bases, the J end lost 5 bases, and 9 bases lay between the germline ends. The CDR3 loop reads CASSPDLIYGYTF. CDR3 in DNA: TGTGCCAGCTCACCAGACTTAATATATGGCTACACCTTC.

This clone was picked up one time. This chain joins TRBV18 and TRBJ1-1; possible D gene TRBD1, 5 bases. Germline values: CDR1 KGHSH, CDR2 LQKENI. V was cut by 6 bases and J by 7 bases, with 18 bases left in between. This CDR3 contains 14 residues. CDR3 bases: TGTGCCAGCTCCCCGGGGACGGCCCGGATTGAAGCTTTCTTT. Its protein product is CASSPGTARIEAFF.

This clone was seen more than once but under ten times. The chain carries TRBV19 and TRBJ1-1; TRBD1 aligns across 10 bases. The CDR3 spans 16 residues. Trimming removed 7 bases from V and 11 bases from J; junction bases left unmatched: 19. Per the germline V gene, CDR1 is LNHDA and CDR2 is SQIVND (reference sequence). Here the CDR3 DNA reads TGTGCCAGTAACCTACCAGGGACAGGGGATATGAAGAGGGCTTTCTTT. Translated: CASNLPGTGDMKRAFF. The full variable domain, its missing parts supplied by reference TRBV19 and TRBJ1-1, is DGGITQSPKYLFRKEGQNVTLSCEQNLNHDAMYWYRQDPGQGLRLIYYSQIVNDFQKGDIAEGYSVSREKKESFPLTVTSAQKNPTAFYLCASNLPGTGDMKRAFFGQGTRLTVV.

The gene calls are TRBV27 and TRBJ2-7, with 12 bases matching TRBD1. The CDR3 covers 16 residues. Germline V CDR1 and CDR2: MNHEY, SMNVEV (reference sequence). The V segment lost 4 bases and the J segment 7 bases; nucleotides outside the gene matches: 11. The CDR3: CASSSIRDRGRREQYF. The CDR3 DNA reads TGTGCCAGCAGTTCTATCCGGGACAGGGGGCGTCGGGAGCAGTACTTC.

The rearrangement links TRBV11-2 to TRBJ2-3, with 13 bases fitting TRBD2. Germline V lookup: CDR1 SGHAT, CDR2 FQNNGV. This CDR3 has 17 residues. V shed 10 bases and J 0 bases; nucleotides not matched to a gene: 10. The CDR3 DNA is TGTGCCACCCGGGGACTAGCGGGGCCACCTAGCACAGATACGCAGTATTTT. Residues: CATRGLAGPPSTDTQYF.

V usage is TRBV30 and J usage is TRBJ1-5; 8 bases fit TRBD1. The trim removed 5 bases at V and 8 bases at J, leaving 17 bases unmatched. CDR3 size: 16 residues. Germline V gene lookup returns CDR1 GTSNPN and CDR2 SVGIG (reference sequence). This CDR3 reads CAWDSLLGQGGKPQHF. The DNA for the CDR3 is TGTGCCTGGGATTCCCTTCTTGGACAGGGCGGAAAGCCCCAGCATTTT.